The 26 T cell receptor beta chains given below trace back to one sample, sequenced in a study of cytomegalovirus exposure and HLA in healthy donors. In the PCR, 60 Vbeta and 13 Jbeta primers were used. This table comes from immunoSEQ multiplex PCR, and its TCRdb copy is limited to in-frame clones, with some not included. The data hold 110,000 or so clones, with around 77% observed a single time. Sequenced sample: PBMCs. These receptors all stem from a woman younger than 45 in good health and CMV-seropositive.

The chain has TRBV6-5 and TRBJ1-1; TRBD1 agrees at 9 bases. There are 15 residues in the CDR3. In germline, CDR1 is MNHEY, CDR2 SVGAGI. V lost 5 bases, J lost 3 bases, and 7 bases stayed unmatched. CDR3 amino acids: CASSPIRDRDTEAFF. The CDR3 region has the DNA TGTGCCAGCAGTCCGATCCGGGACAGGGACACTGAAGCTTTCTTT.

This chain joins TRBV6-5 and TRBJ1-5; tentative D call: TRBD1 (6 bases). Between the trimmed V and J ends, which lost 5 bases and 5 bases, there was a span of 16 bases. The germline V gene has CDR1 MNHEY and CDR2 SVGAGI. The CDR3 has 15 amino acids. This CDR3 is CASSRTVASHQPQHF. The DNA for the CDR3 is TGTGCCAGCAGTAGGACAGTAGCTTCGCATCAGCCCCAGCATTTT.

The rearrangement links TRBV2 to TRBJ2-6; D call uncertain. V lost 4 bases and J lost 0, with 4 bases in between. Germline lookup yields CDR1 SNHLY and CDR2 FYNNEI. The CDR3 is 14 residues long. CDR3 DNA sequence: TGTGCCAGCAGTGTTAACTCTGGGGCCAACGTCCTGACTTTC. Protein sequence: CASSVNSGANVLTF.

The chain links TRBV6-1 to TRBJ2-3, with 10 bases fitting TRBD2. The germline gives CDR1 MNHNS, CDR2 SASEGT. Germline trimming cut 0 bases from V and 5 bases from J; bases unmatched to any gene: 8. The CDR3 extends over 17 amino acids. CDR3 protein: CASSEAILAGRVDTQYF. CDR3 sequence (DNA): TGTGCCAGCAGTGAAGCAATACTAGCGGGGAGAGTAGATACGCAGTATTTT.

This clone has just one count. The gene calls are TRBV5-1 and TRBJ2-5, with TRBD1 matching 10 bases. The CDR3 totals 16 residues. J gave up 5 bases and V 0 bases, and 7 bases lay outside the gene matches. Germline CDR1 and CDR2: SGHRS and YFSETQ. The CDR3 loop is CASSLEGQGGPETQYF. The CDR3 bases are TGCGCCAGCAGCTTGGAAGGACAGGGGGGACCGGAGACCCAGTACTTC.

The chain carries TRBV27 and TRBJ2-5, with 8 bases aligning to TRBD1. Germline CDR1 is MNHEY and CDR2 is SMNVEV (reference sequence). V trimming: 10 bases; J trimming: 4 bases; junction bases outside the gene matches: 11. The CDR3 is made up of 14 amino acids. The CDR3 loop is CATQIQGATETQYF. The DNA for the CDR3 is TGTGCCACCCAAATCCAGGGGGCTACAGAGACCCAGTACTTC.

CDR3 sequence reads: CASSQKIGTFNQETQYF. CDR3 in DNA: TGTGCCAGCAGCCAAAAAATCGGGACATTCAACCAAGAGACCCAGTACTTC. V gene TRBV14 combines with J gene TRBJ2-5, with a tentative D call TRBD1 (6 bases). The CDR3 has 17 amino acids. Germline V CDR1 and CDR2: SGHDN, FVKESK. V gave up 2 bases and J gave up 0 bases, with 16 bases separating them.

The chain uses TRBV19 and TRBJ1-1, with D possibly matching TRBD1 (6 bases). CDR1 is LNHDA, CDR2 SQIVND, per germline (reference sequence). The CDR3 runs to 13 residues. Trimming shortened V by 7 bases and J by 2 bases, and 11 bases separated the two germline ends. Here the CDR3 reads CASKEQGNTEAFF. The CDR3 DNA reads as TGTGCCAGTAAGGAACAGGGAAACACTGAAGCTTTCTTT.

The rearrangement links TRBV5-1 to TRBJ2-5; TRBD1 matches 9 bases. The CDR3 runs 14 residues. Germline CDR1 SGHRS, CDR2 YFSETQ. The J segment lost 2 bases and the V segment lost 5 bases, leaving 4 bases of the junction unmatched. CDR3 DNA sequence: TGCGCCAGCAGTTCCGGGACAGGGCAAGAGACCCAGTACTTC. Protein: CASSSGTGQETQYF. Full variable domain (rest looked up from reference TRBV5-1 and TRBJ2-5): KAGVTQTPRYLIKTRGQQVTLSCSPISGHRSVSWYQQTPGQGLQFLFEYFSETQRNKGNFPGRFSGRQFSNSRSEMNVSTLELGDSALYLCASSSGTGQETQYFGPGTRLLVL.

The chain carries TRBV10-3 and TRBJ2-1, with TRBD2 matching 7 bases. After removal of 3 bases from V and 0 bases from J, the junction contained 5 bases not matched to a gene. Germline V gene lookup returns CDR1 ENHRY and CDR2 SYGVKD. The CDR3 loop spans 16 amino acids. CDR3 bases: TGTGCCATCAGTGAATCGGGGGGTCACTCCTACAATGAGCAGTTCTTC. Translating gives CAISESGGHSYNEQFF.

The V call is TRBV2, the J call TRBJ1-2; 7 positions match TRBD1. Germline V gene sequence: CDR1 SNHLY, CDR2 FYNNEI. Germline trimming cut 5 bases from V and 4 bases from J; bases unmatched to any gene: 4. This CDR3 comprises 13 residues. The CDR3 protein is CASSLQGSYGYTF. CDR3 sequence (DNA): TGTGCCAGCAGTTTACAGGGGAGCTATGGCTACACCTTC.

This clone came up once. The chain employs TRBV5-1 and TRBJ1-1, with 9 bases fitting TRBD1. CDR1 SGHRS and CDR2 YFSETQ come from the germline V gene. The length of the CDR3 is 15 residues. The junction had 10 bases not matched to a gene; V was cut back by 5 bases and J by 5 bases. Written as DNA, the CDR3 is TGCGCCAGCAGAAATTCGGGACAGGGATTAACTGAAGCTTTCTTT. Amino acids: CASRNSGQGLTEAFF.

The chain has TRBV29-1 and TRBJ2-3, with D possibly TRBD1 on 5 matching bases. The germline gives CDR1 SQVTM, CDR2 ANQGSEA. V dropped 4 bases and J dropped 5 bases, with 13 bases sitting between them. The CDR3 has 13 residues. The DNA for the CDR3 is TGCAGCGTTGTCCCCCAGGGAATAGATACGCAGTATTTT. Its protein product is CSVVPQGIDTQYF.

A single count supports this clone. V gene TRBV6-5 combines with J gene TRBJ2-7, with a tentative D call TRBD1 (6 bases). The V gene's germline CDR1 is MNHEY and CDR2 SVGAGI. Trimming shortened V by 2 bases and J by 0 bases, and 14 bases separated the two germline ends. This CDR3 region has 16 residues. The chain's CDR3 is CASSYATGPYSYEQYF. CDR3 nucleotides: TGTGCCAGCAGTTACGCTACAGGGCCCTACTCCTACGAGCAGTACTTC.

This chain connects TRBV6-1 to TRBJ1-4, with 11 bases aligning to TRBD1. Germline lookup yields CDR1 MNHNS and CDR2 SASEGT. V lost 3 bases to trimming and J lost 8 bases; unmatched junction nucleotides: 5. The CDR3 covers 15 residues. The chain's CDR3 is CASSDGTGGLEKLFF. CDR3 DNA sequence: TGTGCCAGCAGTGACGGGACAGGGGGTTTGGAAAAACTGTTTTTT.

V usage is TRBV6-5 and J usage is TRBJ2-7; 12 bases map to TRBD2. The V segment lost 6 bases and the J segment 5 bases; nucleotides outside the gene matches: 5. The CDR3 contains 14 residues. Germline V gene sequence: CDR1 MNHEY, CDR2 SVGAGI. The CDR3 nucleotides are TGTGCCAGCAGGTGGACTAGCGGGATCAACGAGCAGTACTTC. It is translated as CASRWTSGINEQYF.

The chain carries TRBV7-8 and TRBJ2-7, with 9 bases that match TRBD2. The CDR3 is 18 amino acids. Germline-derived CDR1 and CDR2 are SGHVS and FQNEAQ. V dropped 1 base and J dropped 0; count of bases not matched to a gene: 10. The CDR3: CASSLETAGGAVSYEQYF. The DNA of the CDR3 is TGTGCCAGCAGCTTAGAGACGGCGGGAGGGGCCGTCTCCTACGAGCAGTACTTC.

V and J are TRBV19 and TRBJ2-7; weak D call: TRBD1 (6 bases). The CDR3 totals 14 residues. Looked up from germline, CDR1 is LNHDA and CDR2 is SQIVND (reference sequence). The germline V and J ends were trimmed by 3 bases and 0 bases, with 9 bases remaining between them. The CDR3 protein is CASSMSQGSYEQYF. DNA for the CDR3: TGTGCCAGTAGTATGTCACAGGGCTCCTACGAGCAGTACTTC.

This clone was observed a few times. CDR3 nucleotides: TGCAGCCCCCGTCTGGGGAGCTCCTACAATGAGCAGTTCTTC. Protein sequence: CSPRLGSSYNEQFF. This sequence joins TRBV29-1 and TRBJ2-1, with a tentative D call TRBD2 (5 bases). The CDR3 has 14 amino acids. CDR1 and CDR2 (germline): SQVTM, ANQGSEA. V lost 8 bases, J lost 0 bases, and 14 bases lay in between.

CDR3 in amino acids: CASSLSWGRGTEAFF. The CDR3 DNA reads TGCGCCAGCAGCTTGAGTTGGGGGCGGGGGACTGAAGCTTTCTTT. The chain is built from TRBV5-1 and TRBJ1-1, with TRBD1 as a possible D gene (6 bases). Trimming removed 1 base from V and 5 bases from J, with 15 bases in between. The V gene's germline CDR1 is SGHRS and CDR2 YFSETQ. The length of the CDR3 is 15 residues.

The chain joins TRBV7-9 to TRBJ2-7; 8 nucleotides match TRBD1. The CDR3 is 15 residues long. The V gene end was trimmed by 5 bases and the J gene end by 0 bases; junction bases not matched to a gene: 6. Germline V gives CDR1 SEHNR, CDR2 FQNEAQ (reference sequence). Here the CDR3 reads CASSGQGLSSYEQYF. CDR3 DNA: TGTGCCAGCAGCGGACAGGGTTTGAGCTCCTACGAGCAGTACTTC.

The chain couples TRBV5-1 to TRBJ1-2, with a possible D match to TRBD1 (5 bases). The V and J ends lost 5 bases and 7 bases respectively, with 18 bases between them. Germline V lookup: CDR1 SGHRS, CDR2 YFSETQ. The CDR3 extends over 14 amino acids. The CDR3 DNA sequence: TGCGCCAGCAGACAGGTTGAAGAGGTGGGTGGCTACACCTTC. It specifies CASRQVEEVGGYTF.

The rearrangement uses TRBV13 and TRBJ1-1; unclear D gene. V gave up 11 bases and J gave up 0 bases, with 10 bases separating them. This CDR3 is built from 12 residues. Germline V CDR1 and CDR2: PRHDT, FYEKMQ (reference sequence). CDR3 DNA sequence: TGTGCCCTGCAGGCCTTGAACACTGAAGCTTTCTTT. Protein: CALQALNTEAFF.

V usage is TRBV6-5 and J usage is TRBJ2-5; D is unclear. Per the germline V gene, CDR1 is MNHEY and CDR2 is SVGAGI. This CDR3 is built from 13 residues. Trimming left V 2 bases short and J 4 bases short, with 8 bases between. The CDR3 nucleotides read TGTGCCAGCAGTTACGGAGTTGGAGAGACCCAGTACTTC. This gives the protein CASSYGVGETQYF.

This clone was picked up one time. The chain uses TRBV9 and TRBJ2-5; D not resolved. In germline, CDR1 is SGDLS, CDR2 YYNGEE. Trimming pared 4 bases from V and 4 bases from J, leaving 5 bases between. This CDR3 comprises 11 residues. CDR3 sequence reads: CASSFRETQYF. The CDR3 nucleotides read TGTGCCAGCAGCTTCCGAGAGACCCAGTACTTC. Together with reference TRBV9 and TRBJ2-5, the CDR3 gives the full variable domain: DSGVTQTPKHLITATGQRVTLRCSPRSGDLSVYWYQQSLDQGLQFLIQYYNGEERAKGNILERFSAQQFPDLHSELNLSSLELGDSALYFCASSFRETQYFGPGTRLLVL.

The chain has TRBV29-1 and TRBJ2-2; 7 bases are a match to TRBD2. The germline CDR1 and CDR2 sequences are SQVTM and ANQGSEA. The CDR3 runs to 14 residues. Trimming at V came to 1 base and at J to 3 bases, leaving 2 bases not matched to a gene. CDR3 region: CSVEGTRDTGELFF. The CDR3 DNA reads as TGCAGCGTTGAAGGGACTAGAGACACCGGGGAGCTGTTTTTT.